A single sample is the source of the 13 T cell receptor beta chains below, sequenced in a study of monozygotic twins with inflammatory bowel disease. No DNA is given; TCRdb re-called the 5' RACE reads and lists each CDR3 protein once. The sample shows around 450,000 distinct CDR3 sequences, and 2% to 2.5% sits with its ten largest clones. Sequenced: blood. These receptors were taken from a human donor with ulcerative colitis or Crohn's disease, or a healthy co-twin of an affected twin (not recorded which).

This chain links TRBV10-3 with TRBJ2-2; TCRdb proposes TRBD2, but this gene call is untestable without DNA. Germline V CDR1 and CDR2: ENHRY, SYGVKD. This CDR3 comprises 15 residues. The CDR3 reads CAISGLLGSTGELFF.

V is TRBV28 and J is TRBJ1-1; the TCRdb D gene call, TRBD1, has no DNA to confirm it. The CDR3 is made up of 14 amino acids. Germline loops: CDR1 MDHEN, CDR2 SYDVKM. The CDR3 sequence: CASSFPSRGTEAFF.

The chain employs TRBV5-5 and TRBJ2-7; TCRdb proposes TRBD1, but this gene call is untestable without DNA. Germline lookup yields CDR1 SGHKS and CDR2 YYEKEE (reference sequence). The CDR3 loop spans 14 amino acids. CDR3 amino acids: CASRPADRATEQYF.

The chain links TRBV4-2 to TRBJ2-3; TCRdb proposes TRBD1, but this gene call is untestable without DNA. CDR3 length: 15 amino acids. Germline V lookup: CDR1 LGHNA, CDR2 YNFKEQ. The CDR3: CASSQVGPGIDTQYF.

The V and J genes are TRBV21-1 and TRBJ2-7; TCRdb's D call of TRBD1 is untestable without DNA. TRBV21-1 is listed as a pseudogene. The CDR3 is made up of 19 amino acids. The CDR3 region is CASSKALLEGDSFWYEQYF.

CDR3 loop: CASRVAGGPYNEQFF. The chain couples TRBV2 to TRBJ2-1. The germline CDR1 and CDR2 sequences are SNHLY and FYNNEI. This CDR3 is 15 amino acids long.

This chain connects TRBV29-1 to TRBJ2-5; TCRdb proposes TRBD2, but this gene call is untestable without DNA. Looked up from germline, CDR1 is SQVTM and CDR2 is ANQGSEA. The CDR3 contains 19 residues. CDR3 sequence: CSGLFGTAKPGLGVETQYF.

The genes are TRBV11-2 and TRBJ2-2; there is no DNA to check the TCRdb D call of TRBD1. This CDR3 contains 18 residues. Looked up from germline, CDR1 is SGHAT and CDR2 is FQNNGV. The CDR3 protein is CASSLHPQSTGSAGELFF. Supplemented by reference TRBV11-2 and TRBJ2-2, the full variable domain reads EAGVAQSPRYKIIEKRQSVAFWCNPISGHATLYWYQQILGQGPKLLIQFQNNGVVDDSQLPKDRFSAERLKGVDSTLKIQPAKLEDSAVYLCASSLHPQSTGSAGELFFGEGSRLTVL.

This chain connects TRBV20-1 to TRBJ2-2; TCRdb's D call, TRBD1, is unchecked because there is no DNA. The CDR3 is 14 amino acids. CDR1 and CDR2 (germline): DFQATT, SNEGSKA (reference sequence). The CDR3 reads CSARSQGLTGELFF.

The chain links TRBV4-3 to TRBJ1-2. Germline values: CDR1 LGHNA, CDR2 YSLEER. The CDR3 is made up of 15 amino acids. This chain's CDR3 is CASSQDAERNYGYTF.

The chain has TRBV12-3 or TRBV12-4 and TRBJ2-3; TCRdb's D call, TRBD1, is unchecked because there is no DNA. This CDR3 has 18 residues. The CDR3 here is CASSPEYPTGAATDTQYF.

The chain links TRBV7-2 to TRBJ2-3; as DNA is missing, the TRBD2 call by TCRdb cannot be tested. The CDR3 loop spans 15 amino acids. CDR1 is SGHTA, CDR2 FQGNSA, per germline. The CDR3 loop reads CASSATRGGRNTQYF.

The chain has TRBV19 and TRBJ1-2. This CDR3 comprises 13 residues. Germline CDR1 reads LNHDA; CDR2 reads SQIVND (reference sequence). CDR3 sequence reads: CASTSLRFYGYTF.